This T cell receptor (beta chain) was sequenced for a study of shared clonotypes between healthy human individuals. There are 14 residues in the CDR3. The germline V gene has CDR1 SNHLY and CDR2 FYNNEI. V was cut by 1 base and J by 6 bases, with 10 bases left in between. The assay was immunoSEQ multiplex PCR, and TCRdb's table has in-frame clones only and misses some. The sample lists under 650,000 clones; about 96% were seen once. The J gene is TRBJ2-1, the V gene TRBV2, with D uncertain. The sequence derives from a young woman in good health. The sequencing input was naive CD4+ T cells sorted from blood. The subset denotes: CD45RA+ positively selected. The CDR3 region is CASSEVSVVNEQFF. The CDR3 DNA reads as TGTGCCAGCAGTGAAGTAAGCGTCGTCAATGAGCAGTTCTTC.